The rows below give T cell receptor beta chains drawn from one sample of a study of blood T cell repertoires in COVID-19. The method was immunoSEQ multiplex PCR; TCRdb's version includes in-frame clones alone and lacks a portion of them. The repertoire has tens of thousands of clones, about 89% of them found once; the top ten carry 3% to 4%. Sequenced input: peripheral blood. Source of these receptors: a woman aged 70-85 years with acute or convalescent COVID-19. Each CDR3 is given with its conserved first and last residue. Fields, in order: V gene, clone size, D gene, J gene, CDR3 protein, CDR3 DNA. A D gene is named only where the DNA matches it firmly. Clone size is not always given. Where it is, it says once, few, many or a class for expanded clones.

>TRBV10-3|.|TRBD2|TRBJ2-5
CATAGSGLAARQETQYF
TGTGCCACCGCCGGATCGGGACTAGCGGCTCGCCAAGAGACCCAGTACTTC
>TRBV11-2|.|TRBD1|TRBJ1-2
CASSLVGAGGPGYTF
TGTGCCAGCAGCTTAGTCGGGGCAGGGGGCCCGGGCTACACCTTC
>TRBV5-8|.|.|TRBJ2-1
CASSSPAGRDRGEQFF
TGTGCCAGCAGCTCTCCCGCGGGACGGGACCGAGGTGAGCAGTTCTTC
>TRBV4-1|.|TRBD1|TRBJ1-2
CASSLPTGNYGYTF
TGCGCCAGCAGCTTACCGACAGGGAACTATGGCTACACCTTC
>TRBV19|.|.|TRBJ1-2
CASSTEDSLGYGYTF
TGTGCCAGTAGTACGGAGGACAGTCTTGGCTATGGCTACACCTTC
>TRBV10-3|.|.|TRBJ2-2
CAISESNRGLAGELFF
TGTGCCATCAGTGAGTCGAACAGGGGACTTGCCGGGGAGCTGTTTTTT
>TRBV7-9|.|.|TRBJ1-3
CASGLLFTGNTIYF
TGTGCCAGCGGACTACTATTCACCGGAAACACCATATATTTT
>TRBV19|.|TRBD1|TRBJ1-5
CASLPSGTGLKQPQHF
TGTGCCAGTCTCCCTAGTGGGACAGGGTTGAAACAGCCCCAGCATTTT
>TRBV2|.|.|TRBJ1-5
CASSVLPEGQPQHF
TGTGCCAGCAGTGTTTTACCTGAGGGTCAGCCCCAGCATTTT
>TRBV29-1|.|.|TRBJ1-2
CSVRTGDYGYTF
TGCAGCGTGAGAACAGGAGACTATGGCTACACCTTC
>TRBV5-1|.|TRBD2|TRBJ2-7
CASSLTPSGSMPYEQYF
TGCGCCAGCAGCTTGACGCCTAGCGGGAGCATGCCCTACGAGCAGTACTTC
>TRBV4-2|.|TRBD1|TRBJ1-5
CASSLGQGQPQHF
TGTGCCAGCAGCCTCGGACAGGGTCAGCCCCAGCATTTT
>TRBV28|few|.|TRBJ1-2
CASTRTTNYGYTF
TGTGCCAGCACAAGAACAACTAACTATGGCTACACCTTC
>TRBV18|.|.|TRBJ1-5
CASSPQEGYAQPQHF
TGTGCCAGCTCACCACAGGAGGGGTACGCACAGCCCCAGCATTTT
>TRBV27|.|TRBD1|TRBJ1-2
CASSAILGQGAYGYTF
TGTGCCAGCAGTGCCATCCTCGGACAGGGAGCTTATGGCTACACCTTC
>TRBV3-1/TRBV3-2|.|TRBD1|TRBJ2-5
CASSRRQGAETQYF
TGTGCCAGCAGCCGCAGACAGGGGGCAGAGACCCAGTACTTC
>TRBV19|.|.|TRBJ1-5
CASSISRAGLGQPQHF
TGTGCCAGTAGTATCAGTAGGGCAGGGCTGGGTCAGCCCCAGCATTTT
>TRBV5-1|.|TRBD1|TRBJ2-2
CASSLGDRLNTGELFF
TGCGCCAGCAGCTTGGGGGACAGATTGAACACCGGGGAGCTGTTTTTT
>TRBV19|.|.|TRBJ2-1
CASSIDRRVFEQFF
TGTGCCAGTAGTATAGATCGCAGGGTATTTGAGCAGTTCTTC
>TRBV6-5|once|.|TRBJ2-1
CASSYGAGEQFF
TGTGCCAGCAGTTATGGCGCAGGCGAGCAGTTCTTC
>TRBV11-3|.|.|TRBJ2-5
CASSLTVEETQYF
TGTGCCAGCAGCTTGACAGTTGAAGAGACCCAGTACTTC
>TRBV11-2|.|TRBD1|TRBJ1-2
CASSFDGQGSYGYTF
TGTGCCAGCAGCTTTGATGGACAGGGGAGCTATGGCTACACCTTC
>TRBV2|.|.|TRBJ2-3
CASSESGTDTQYF
TGTGCCAGCAGTGAATCCGGGACAGATACGCAGTATTTT
>TRBV7-2|.|.|TRBJ2-3
CASSLAAFSGGSTDTQYF
TGTGCCAGCAGCTTAGCGGCCTTTAGCGGTGGTAGCACAGATACGCAGTATTTT
>TRBV14|.|TRBD1|TRBJ1-1
CASSLAGQGKAFF
TGTGCCAGCAGCTTAGCGGGACAGGGAAAGGCTTTCTTT
>TRBV18|.|TRBD1|TRBJ1-4
CASSRAGGAPEKLFF
TGTGCCAGCTCACGCGCAGGGGGCGCCCCTGAAAAACTGTTTTTT
>TRBV5-1|.|.|TRBJ2-2
CASRPTGRSSTGELFF
TGCGCCAGCAGGCCAACAGGGAGATCTAGTACCGGGGAGCTGTTTTTT
>TRBV6-1|few|.|TRBJ1-4
CASSEARRINEKLFF
TGTGCCAGCAGTGAAGCTCGCAGGATTAATGAAAAACTGTTTTTT